A single sample is the source of the 5 T cell receptor beta chains below, sequenced in a study of ipilimumab plus nivolumab after autologous stem cell transplantation. Assay: immunoSEQ multiplex PCR; the TCRdb copy retains only in-frame clones and omits some. The sample yields 17,000 or so clones, over 60% seen once. The sample in question was PBMCs, obtained in a trial of ipilimumab plus nivolumab as post-transplant consolidation. The receptor source for this set is a male donor with diffuse large B-cell lymphoma.

The chain couples TRBV6-5 to TRBJ1-6, with D possibly TRBD1 on 6 matching bases. With 3 bases removed from V and 5 bases from J, the gap between germline ends came to 14 bases. The CDR3 spans 16 residues. Germline CDR1 reads MNHEY; CDR2 reads SVGAGI. This CDR3 reads CASSYDRRYNNSPLHF. The CDR3 DNA sequence: TGTGCCAGCAGTTATGACAGGCGTTATAATAATTCACCCCTCCACTTT.

The chain employs TRBV6-1 and TRBJ2-7; 12 bases line up with TRBD2. The CDR3 spans 12 residues. CDR1 and CDR2 (germline): MNHNS, SASEGT. The J segment lost 6 bases and the V segment lost 10 bases, leaving 4 bases of the junction unmatched. The CDR3 DNA follows: TGTGCCACCCTAGCGGGAGGGCGCGAGCAGTACTTC. Translated: CATLAGGREQYF.

A word on this clone: An end of the junction differs from the germline gene, which may be a read error. The CDR3 DNA reads as TGTGCCAGCAGCGTATCTGATACTAGTGAAAAACTGTTTTTT. Its protein product is CASSVSDTSEKLFF. The chain couples TRBV9 to TRBJ1-4; D unclear. Germline V gene sequence: CDR1 SGDLS, CDR2 YYNGEE. This CDR3 contains 14 residues.

Only a few counts were recorded for this clone. The chain couples TRBV5-1 to TRBJ1-3; no reliable D call. CDR1 and CDR2 from the germline V gene are SGHRS and YFSETQ. The V end lost 4 bases, the J end lost 1 base, and 6 bases lay between the germline ends. CDR3 length equals 13 residues. Here the CDR3 reads CASSPGSGNTIYF. The CDR3 region has the DNA TGCGCCAGCAGCCCCGGTTCTGGAAACACCATATATTTT.

This chain connects TRBV5-1 to TRBJ2-5; 7 nucleotides line up with TRBD2. The CDR3 spans 15 residues. Germline assignment: CDR1 SGHRS and CDR2 YFSETQ. J was trimmed by 4 bases and V by 2 bases; bases with no gene match: 8. CDR3 sequence reads: CASSLEAGSRETQYF. The CDR3 region has the DNA TGCGCCAGCAGCTTAGAAGCGGGAAGTAGAGAGACCCAGTACTTC.